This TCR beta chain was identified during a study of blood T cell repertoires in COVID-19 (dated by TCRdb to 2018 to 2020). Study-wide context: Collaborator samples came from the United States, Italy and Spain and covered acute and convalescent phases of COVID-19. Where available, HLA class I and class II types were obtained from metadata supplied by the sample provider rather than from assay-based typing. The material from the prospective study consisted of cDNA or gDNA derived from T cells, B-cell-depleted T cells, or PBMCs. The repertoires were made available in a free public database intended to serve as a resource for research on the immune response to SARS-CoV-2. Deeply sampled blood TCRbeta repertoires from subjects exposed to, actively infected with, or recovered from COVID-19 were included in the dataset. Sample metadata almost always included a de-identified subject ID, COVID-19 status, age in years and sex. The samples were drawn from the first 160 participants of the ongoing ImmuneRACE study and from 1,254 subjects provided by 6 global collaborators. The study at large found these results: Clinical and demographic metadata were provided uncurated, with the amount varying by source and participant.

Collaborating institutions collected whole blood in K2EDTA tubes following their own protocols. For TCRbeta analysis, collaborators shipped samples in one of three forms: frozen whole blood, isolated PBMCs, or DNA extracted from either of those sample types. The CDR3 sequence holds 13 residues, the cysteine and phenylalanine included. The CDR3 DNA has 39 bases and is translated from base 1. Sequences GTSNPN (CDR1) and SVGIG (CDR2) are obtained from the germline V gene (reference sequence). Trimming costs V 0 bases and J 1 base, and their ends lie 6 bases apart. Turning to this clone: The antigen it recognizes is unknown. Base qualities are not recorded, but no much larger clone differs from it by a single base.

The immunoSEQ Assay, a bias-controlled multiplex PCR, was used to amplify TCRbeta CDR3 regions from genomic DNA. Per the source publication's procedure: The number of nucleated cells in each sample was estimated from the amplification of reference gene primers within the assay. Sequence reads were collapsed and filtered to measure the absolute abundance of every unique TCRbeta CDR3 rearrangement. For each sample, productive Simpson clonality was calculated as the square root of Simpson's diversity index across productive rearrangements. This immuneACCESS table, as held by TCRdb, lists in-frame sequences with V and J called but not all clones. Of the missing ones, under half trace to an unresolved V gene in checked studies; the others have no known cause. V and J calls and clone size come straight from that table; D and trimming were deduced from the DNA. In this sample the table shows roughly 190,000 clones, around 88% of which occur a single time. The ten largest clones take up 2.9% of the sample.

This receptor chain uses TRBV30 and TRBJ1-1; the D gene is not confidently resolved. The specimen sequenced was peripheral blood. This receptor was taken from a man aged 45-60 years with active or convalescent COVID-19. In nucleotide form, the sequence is TGTGCCTGGAGTGTAGTCGGGAACACTGAAGCTTTCTTT. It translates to CAWSVVGNTEAFF. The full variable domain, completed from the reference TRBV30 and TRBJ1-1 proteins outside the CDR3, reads SQTIHQWPATLVQPVGSPLSLECTVEGTSNPNLYWYRQAAGRGLQLLFYSVGIGQISSEVPQNLSASRPQDRQFILSSKKLLLSDSGFYLCAWSVVGNTEAFFGQGTRLTVV.